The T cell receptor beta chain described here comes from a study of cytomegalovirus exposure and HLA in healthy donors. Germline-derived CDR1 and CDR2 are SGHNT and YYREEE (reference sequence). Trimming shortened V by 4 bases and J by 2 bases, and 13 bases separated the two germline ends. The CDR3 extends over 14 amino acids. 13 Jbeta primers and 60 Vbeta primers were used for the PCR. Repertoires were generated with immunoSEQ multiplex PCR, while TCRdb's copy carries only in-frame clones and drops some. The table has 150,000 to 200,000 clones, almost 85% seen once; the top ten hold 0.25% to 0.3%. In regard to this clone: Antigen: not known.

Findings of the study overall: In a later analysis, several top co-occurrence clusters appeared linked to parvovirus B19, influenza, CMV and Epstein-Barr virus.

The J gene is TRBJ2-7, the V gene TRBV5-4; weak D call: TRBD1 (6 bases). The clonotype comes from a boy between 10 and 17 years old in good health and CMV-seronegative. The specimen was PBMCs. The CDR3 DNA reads TGTGCCAGCAGCCTCCAGGGGATCGCCTACGAGCAGTACTTC. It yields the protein CASSLQGIAYEQYF.